This TCR beta chain came from a study of blood T cell repertoires in COVID-19. The assay was immunoSEQ multiplex PCR, and TCRdb's table has in-frame clones only and misses some. The sample contains over 350,000 clones, around nine tenths of which appear only once. Germline V lookup: CDR1 LGHDT, CDR2 YNNKEL (reference sequence). Germline trimming cut 4 bases from V and 3 bases from J; bases unmatched to any gene: 8. The CDR3 runs to 16 residues. Sequences were obtained from peripheral blood. The chain combines TRBV3-1 (or the pseudogene TRBV3-2) with TRBJ2-3, with 9 nucleotides matching TRBD2. This TCR derives from a woman in her thirties with acute or convalescent COVID-19. CDR3 bases: TGTGCCAGCAGCCGAGTGCGGGGGGGCCCGACAGATACGCAGTATTTT. Translated, it gives CASSRVRGGPTDTQYF.